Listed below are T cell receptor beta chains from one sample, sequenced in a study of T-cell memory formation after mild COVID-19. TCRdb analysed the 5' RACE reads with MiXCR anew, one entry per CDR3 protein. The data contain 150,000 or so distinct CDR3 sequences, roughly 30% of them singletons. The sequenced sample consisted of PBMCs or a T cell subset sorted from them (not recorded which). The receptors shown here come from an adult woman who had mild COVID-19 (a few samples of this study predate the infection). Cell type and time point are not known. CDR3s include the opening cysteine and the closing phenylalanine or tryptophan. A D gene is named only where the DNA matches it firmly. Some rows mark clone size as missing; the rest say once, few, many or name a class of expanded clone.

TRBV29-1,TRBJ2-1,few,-,TGCAGCGTTGAAGAGGCGTCCCCACCGTACAATGAGCAGTTCTTC,CSVEEASPPYNEQFF
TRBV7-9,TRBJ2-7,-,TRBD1,TGTGCCAGCAGCTTAGGAACAGGGGACCCTTTCTACGAGCAGTACTTC,CASSLGTGDPFYEQYF
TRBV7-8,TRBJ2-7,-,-,TGTGCCAGCAGCATTACAGGGATCCCGTACGAGCAGTACTTC,CASSITGIPYEQYF
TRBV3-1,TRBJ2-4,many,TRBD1,TGTGCCAGCAGCCTACAGGGGGCCAAAAACATTCAGTACTTC,CASSLQGAKNIQYF
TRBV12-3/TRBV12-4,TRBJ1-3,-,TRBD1,TGTGCCAGCAGTCGAGGGGGCGGAATCGGAAACACCATATATTTT,CASSRGGGIGNTIYF
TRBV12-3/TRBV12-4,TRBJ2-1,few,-,TGTGCCAGCACCCTCCTGGGGGGGCTTAGTGAGCAGTTCTTC,CASTLLGGLSEQFF
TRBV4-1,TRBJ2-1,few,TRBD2,TGCGCCAGCAGCCAAGCCACGGGACTAGCACATGAGCAGTTCTTC,CASSQATGLAHEQFF
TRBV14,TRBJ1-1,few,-,TGTGCCAGCAGCCAATGGCAGGGAGAGGGCACTGAAGCTTTCTTT,CASSQWQGEGTEAFF
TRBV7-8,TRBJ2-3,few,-,TGTGCCAGCAGCCAAGAGGGGCGGACAGATACGCAGTATTTT,CASSQEGRTDTQYF
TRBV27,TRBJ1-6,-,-,TGTGCCAGCAGTTTCGGGGACGGTGCCCTTAATTCACCCCTCCACTTT,CASSFGDGALNSPLHF
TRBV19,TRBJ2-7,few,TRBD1,TGTGCCAGTAGTATAGGCAGGGGGCTCTACGAGCAGTACTTC,CASSIGRGLYEQYF
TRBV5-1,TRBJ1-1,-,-,TGCGCCAGCAGCAAGGGGGGACGGTCAGCTTTCTTT,CASSKGGRSAFF
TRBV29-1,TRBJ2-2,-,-,TGCAGCGGGTTAACAGGACCTCCCGGGGAGCTGTTTTTT,CSGLTGPPGELFF
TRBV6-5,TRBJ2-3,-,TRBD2,TGTGCCAGCAAGGGAGCTAGCGGATCAGATACGCAGTATTTT,CASKGASGSDTQYF
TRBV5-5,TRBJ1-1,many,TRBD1,TGTGCCAGCAGCCCAGACAGGGCGAACACTGAAGCTTTCTTT,CASSPDRANTEAFF
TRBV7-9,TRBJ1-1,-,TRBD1,TGTGCCAGCAGCTTCGATCAGGGGGTCACTGAAGCTTTCTTT,CASSFDQGVTEAFF
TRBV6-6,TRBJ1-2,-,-,TGTGCCAGCAGTTACTCGATTGGAGGCCGAGGGATTTATGGCTACACCTTC,CASSYSIGGRGIYGYTF
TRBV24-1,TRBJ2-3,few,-,TGTGCCACCAGTGACCCAAGTGGGCGCACAGATACGCAGTATTTT,CATSDPSGRTDTQYF
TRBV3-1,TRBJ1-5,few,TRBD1,TGTGCCAGCAGCCGCGGACAGGGTAATTTTCAGCCCCAGCATTTT,CASSRGQGNFQPQHF
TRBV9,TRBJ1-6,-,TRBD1,TGTGCCAGCAGCCCTAGACAGGGTAATTCACCCCTCCACTTT,CASSPRQGNSPLHF
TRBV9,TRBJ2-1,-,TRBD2,TGTGCCAGCAGCGTTGGGACTACGATGCTCAATGAGCAGTTCTTC,CASSVGTTMLNEQFF
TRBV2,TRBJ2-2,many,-,TGTGCCAGCACTAACGAGGCCCCTAGGCCCACCGGGGAGCTGTTTTTT,CASTNEAPRPTGELFF
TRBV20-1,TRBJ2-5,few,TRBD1,TGCAGTGCTAGAGAAGGGGGCTGGAGAGAGACCCAGTACTTC,CSAREGGWRETQYF
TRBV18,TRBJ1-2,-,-,TGTGCCAGCTCACCTTCGCAGGGCAACTATGGCTACACCTTC,CASSPSQGNYGYTF
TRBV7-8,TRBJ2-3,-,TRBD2,TGTGCCAGCAGCTTAGAAGCAGCGGGGATCTTTTCAGATACGCAGTATTTT,CASSLEAAGIFSDTQYF
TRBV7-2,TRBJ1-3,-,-,TGTGCCAGCAGCTTAAACCCGGGGGCGATAGACACCATATATTTT,CASSLNPGAIDTIYF
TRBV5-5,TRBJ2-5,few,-,TGTGCCAGCAGCTTGCCGACAGTACAAGAGACCCAGTACTTC,CASSLPTVQETQYF
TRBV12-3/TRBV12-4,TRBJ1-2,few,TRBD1,TGTGCCAGCAGACATCTTCTCCGGGACAGGGGCTATGGCTACACCTTC,CASRHLLRDRGYGYTF
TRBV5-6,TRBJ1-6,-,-,TGTGCCAGCAGCGGTGATTCCGGGGTGAAATTACCCCTCCACTTT,CASSGDSGVKLPLHF
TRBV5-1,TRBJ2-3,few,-,TGCGCCAGCAGCTCTCTTAAATTCGGGGGCACAGATACGCAGTATTTT,CASSSLKFGGTDTQYF
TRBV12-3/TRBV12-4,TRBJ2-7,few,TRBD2,TGTGCCAGCAGTTCAGCGGGAGGGGGCTCCTACGAGCAGTACTTC,CASSSAGGGSYEQYF
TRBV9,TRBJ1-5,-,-,TGTGCCAGCAGCGGGTCGGGAGGGATAAATCAGCCCCAGCATTTT,CASSGSGGINQPQHF
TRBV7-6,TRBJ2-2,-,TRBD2,TGTGCCAGCAGCCCCAGGGAGGGTGCCGGGGAGCTGTTTTTT,CASSPREGAGELFF
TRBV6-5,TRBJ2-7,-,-,TGTGCCAGCAGTTACTCCGTCGACAGCTCCTACGAGCAGTACTTC,CASSYSVDSSYEQYF
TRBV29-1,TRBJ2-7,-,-,TGCAGCGTTGAAGAAGCGAACGAGCAGTACTTC,CSVEEANEQYF
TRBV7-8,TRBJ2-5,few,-,TGTGCCAGCAGCTTACAGAAACCTCCCTTAACCTCGGAGACCCAGTACTTC,CASSLQKPPLTSETQYF
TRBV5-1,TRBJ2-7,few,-,TGCGCCAGCAGCTTGGTAGGAGAAGGCGAGCAGTACTTC,CASSLVGEGEQYF
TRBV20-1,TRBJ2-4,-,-,TGCAGTGCTAGAGGCGAGCGGAGTATAGCCAAAAACATTCAGTACTTC,CSARGERSIAKNIQYF